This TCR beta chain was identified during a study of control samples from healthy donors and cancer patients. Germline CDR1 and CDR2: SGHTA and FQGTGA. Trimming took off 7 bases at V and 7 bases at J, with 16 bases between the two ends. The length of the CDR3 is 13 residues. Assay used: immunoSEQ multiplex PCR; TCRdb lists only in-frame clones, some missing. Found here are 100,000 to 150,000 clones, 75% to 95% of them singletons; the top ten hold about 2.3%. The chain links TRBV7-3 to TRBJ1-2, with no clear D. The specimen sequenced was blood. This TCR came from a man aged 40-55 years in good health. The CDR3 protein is CASMDLGHLGYTF. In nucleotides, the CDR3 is TGTGCCAGCATGGATCTAGGGCATCTTGGCTACACCTTC. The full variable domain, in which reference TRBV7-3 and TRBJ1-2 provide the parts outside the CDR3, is GAGVSQTPSNKVTEKGKYVELRCDPISGHTALYWYRQSLGQGPEFLIYFQGTGAADDSGLPNDRFFAVRPEGSVSTLKIQRTERGDSAVYLCASMDLGHLGYTFGSGTRLTVV.